The TCR beta chain described here comes from a study of breast tumors, draining lymph nodes, adjacent tissues. Breast cancer patients provided tissue from their axillary draining lymph nodes. This clonotype has ten or more counts. Its target is not known. Overall study findings and caveats: Luminal-like breast cancer showed significantly greater tumor-nontumor repertoire similarity than basal-like breast cancer did. Data fit most tumor T cells coming from lymph node, expanding in tumor. Compared with lymph nodes, tumors were less diverse; compared with nontumor tissue, more. Data only fit, rather than demonstrated, lymph node origin of most tumor T cells.

The V end lost 2 bases, the J end lost 3 bases, and 7 bases lay between the germline ends. CDR3 size: 13 residues. TCRdb re-called the multiplex PCR reads through MiXCR, storing one row per CDR3 protein. The table has 150,000 to 200,000 distinct CDR3 sequences, approximately 33% seen once. This receptor was identified in a female donor with breast cancer. Some clones in this sample may be carry-over from other donors' samples. The specimen sequenced was axillary lymph node tissue. This chain joins TRBV12-3 or TRBV12-4 and TRBJ1-2, with unresolved D. The CDR3 loop reads CASSLILYYGYTF. The CDR3 DNA reads as TGTGCCAGCAGTTTAATCTTATACTATGGCTACACCTTC.